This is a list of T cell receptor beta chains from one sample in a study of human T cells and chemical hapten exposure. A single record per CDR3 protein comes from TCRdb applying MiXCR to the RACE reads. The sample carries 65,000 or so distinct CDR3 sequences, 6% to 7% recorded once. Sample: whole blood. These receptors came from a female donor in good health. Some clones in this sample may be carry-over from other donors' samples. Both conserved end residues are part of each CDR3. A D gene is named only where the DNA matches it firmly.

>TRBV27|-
CASSTVALHF
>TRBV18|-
CASSPTMTDTQYF
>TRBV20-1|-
CSGGQLYNEQFF
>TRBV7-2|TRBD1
CASSLVNTGGGTF
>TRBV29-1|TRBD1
CSAGQGDQPQHF
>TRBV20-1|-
CSAGPPGLEKDNEQFF
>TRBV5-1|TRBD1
CASSDRDSYNYGYTF
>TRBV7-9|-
CASSSQGNTEAFF
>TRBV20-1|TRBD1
CSAFRDSSILSGNTIYF
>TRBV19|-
CASSDDPPSSPLHF
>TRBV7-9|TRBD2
CASRPSGRDTQYF
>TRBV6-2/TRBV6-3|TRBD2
CASSWSLLAGVNEQFF
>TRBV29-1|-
CSVEDPAGVPDTQYF
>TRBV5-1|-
CASSLGQSFTYNEQFF
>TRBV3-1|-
CASSPIFRTDTQYF
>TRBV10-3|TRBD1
CAITEGASGNTEAFF
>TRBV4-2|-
CASSQVRGGADEKLFF
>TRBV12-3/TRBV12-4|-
CASSLFGSLSDEQFF
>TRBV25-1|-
CASSEEVRGSSYNEQFF
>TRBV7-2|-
CASSLAPFLTPPGELFF
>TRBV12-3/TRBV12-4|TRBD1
CASSLMGTGDQPQHF
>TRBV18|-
CASSPLLNTEAFF
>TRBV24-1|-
CATSPGTNLNTGELFF
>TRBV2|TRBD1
CASSPVGTGGIEAFF
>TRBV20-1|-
CSARDPTKMNTEAFF
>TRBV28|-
CASSIPGTRAEKLFF
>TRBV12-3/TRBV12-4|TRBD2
CASSFQRDSRTDTQYF
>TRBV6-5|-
CASSPGRGEQYF
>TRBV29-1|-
CSVEGNAGELFF
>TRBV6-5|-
CASSYSGTLNTEAFF
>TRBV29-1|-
CSVVGKQRTDTQYF
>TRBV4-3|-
CASSQGASGANVLTF
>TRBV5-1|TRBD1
CASSPGQGAETQYF
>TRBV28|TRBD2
CASGRLAGGHEQYF
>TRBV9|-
CASSVAASWGGEQFF
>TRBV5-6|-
CASSLDGFNEKLFF
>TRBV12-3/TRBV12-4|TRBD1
CASRTGGESNQPQHF
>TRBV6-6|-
CASSYGSTEAFF
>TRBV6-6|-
CASSSGPTGLGEQYF
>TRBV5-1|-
CASSLLPNQGRGNEQYF
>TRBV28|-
CASSLVSWDGYTF